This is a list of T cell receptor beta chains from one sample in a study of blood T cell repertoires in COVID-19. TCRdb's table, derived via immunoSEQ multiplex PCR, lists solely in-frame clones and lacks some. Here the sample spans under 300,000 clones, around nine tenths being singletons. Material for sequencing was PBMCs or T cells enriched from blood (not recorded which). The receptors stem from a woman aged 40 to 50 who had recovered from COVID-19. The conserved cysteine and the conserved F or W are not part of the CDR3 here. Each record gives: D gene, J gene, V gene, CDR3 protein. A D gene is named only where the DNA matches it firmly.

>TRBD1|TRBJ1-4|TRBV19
ATSDRGGGEKLF
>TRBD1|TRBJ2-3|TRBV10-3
AISESTRSQGATTDTQY
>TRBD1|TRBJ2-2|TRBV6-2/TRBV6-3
ASSSPPPDRGNTGELF
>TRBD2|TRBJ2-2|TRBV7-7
ASSPIAGDNTGELF
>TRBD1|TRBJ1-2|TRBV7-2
ASSETGTGVAYGYT
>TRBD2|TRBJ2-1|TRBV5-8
ASSEKSGMANNEQF
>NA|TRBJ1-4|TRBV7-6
ASSLASGVGEKLF
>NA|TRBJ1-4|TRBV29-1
SVGDTGQNEKLF
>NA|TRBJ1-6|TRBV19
ASPQPREGKHYNSPLH
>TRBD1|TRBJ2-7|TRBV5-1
ASSLTGPDRGEQY
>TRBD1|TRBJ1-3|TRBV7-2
ASSSGQGVSGNTIY